This TCR beta chain was sequenced in a study of T cells after posttransplantation cyclophosphamide. Germline-derived CDR1 and CDR2 are MRHNA and SNTAGT. The V gene lost 6 bases and the J gene lost 8 bases, with 13 bases spanning the gap. CDR3 length: 12 amino acids. The sample holds many counts of this clone. This table comes from immunoSEQ multiplex PCR, and its TCRdb copy is limited to in-frame clones, with some not included. This sample comprises tens of thousands of clones, none seen once only. The V call is TRBV6-4, the J call TRBJ1-2; D remains ambiguous. The receptor's source is a woman between 45 and 60 years old in good health and a related stem cell transplant donor. Sequencing used PBMCs. CDR3 in amino acids: CASRSSEWGYTF. The CDR3 DNA sequence: TGTGCCAGCAGATCGAGTGAATGGGGCTACACCTTC.